This T cell receptor (beta chain) was documented in a study of CD8+ T cells in alopecia areata. V lost 3 bases, J lost 2 bases, and 18 bases lay in between. Germline V gene lookup returns CDR1 ENHRY and CDR2 SYGVKD. The CDR3 covers 17 residues. Specified treatment: oral pan-JAK inhibitor, 5-10 mg twice daily. Cell sorting was applied to PBMCs, and CD4+ and CD8+ T cells were collected. RNA extraction was followed by reverse transcription into cDNA, which acted as the sequencing template. Here immunoSEQ multiplex PCR was the method, and the copy in TCRdb shows in-frame clones only, minus some. This table has about 120,000 clones, approximately 54% appearing once. Overall study findings and caveats: Resident alphabeta T-cell populations of normal skin are likewise subject to sequencing in scalp samples. Affected scalp, especially in alopecia totalis/universalis, had a higher clonality than normal scalp did.

This clone was seen more than once but under ten times. The target antigen is unknown. The source material was CD8+ T cells sorted from blood, sampled at week 24, from a patient treated with tofacitinib. This clonotype was obtained from a human donor with alopecia areata. The chain carries TRBV10-3 and TRBJ2-3; the D gene is possibly TRBD1 (6 bases). The CDR3: CAISDLRGQSPTDTQYF. Written as DNA, the CDR3 is TGTGCCATCAGTGACCTTCGGGGACAATCTCCCACAGATACGCAGTATTTT.